This T cell receptor (beta chain) was documented in a study of beta chain features in type 1 diabetes. Turning to the study itself: Patients shared similar age, gender and cell yields with healthy donors. The examined sorted cells totaled over 85,000,000 across samples.

Stem cell-like memory, regulatory, central memory and naive CD4+ cells were sorted via CD45RO/CCR7/CD25/CD127/CD95/CD27. Of the isolated RNA, all was reverse transcribed, and so the sequenced material was expressed TCRB transcripts. TCRdb's table, derived via immunoSEQ multiplex PCR, lists solely in-frame clones and lacks some. The table lists about 410,000 clones, more than 11% of them singletons. In this sample, this clone turned up a few times. Sequenced sample: naive CD4+ T cells from blood. This TCR derives from a man in his thirties or forties in good health.

CDR3 coding DNA: TGTGCCAGCAGCGCACGAAGCGGGGCTTACACAGATACGCAGTATTTT. Its protein is CASSARSGAYTDTQYF. This chain uses TRBV11-3 with TRBJ2-3, with TRBD2 matching over 7 bases. The CDR3 contains 16 residues. V lost 5 bases and J lost 2; bases outside the gene matches: 10. Germline-derived CDR1 and CDR2 are SGHNT and YENEEA.